The clone carrying this T cell receptor beta chain was observed at least ten times. Its cognate antigen is unknown. TCRdb re-analysed the 5' RACE reads in MiXCR, keeping a single row per CDR3 protein. This sample has approximately 30,000 distinct CDR3 sequences, with about 16% found just once. With 4 bases clipped from V and 6 bases from J, the junction kept 10 bases outside the gene matches. Germline-derived CDR1 and CDR2 are SGHRS and YFSETQ. There are 16 residues in the CDR3. The data stem from a study of T-cell memory formation after mild COVID-19. Whole-study findings and limits: The SARS-CoV-2 specificity of second-wave clones reaching peak at day 37 remained unverified.

The sequenced sample consisted of PBMCs or a T cell subset sorted from them (not recorded which). The gene calls are TRBV5-1 and TRBJ1-6; 7 nucleotides align to TRBD1. The TCR sequence derives from an adult who had mild COVID-19 (a few samples of this study predate the infection). Cell type and time point are not known. The CDR3 DNA reads TGCGCCAGCAGCCCGCGACAGGGAATGGGTAATTCACCCCTCCACTTT. This translates into CASSPRQGMGNSPLHF.